The 25 T cell receptor beta chains in this list originate from one sample, sequenced in a study of T cell responses to AZD1222 COVID-19 vaccine (dated by TCRdb to the early 2020s). In light of the paper, this sample's time point label describes: baseline before first vaccination. Libraries were constructed by the immunoSEQ multiplex PCR assay. This is the immuneACCESS table as TCRdb keeps it, with only in-frame sequences that have V and J called. A part of the clones is gone; compared with another copy, unresolved V genes explain less than half, and the rest is unexplained. The sample table holds about 85,000 clones, of which approximately 89% were seen once. The ten largest account for approximately 15% of the sample. The input for sequencing was peripheral blood, taken on day 0 of AZD1222 vaccination. The source of these receptors is an adult in good health.

This chain uses TRBV3-1 (or the pseudogene TRBV3-2) with TRBJ1-4; D remains ambiguous. The ends were cut back, 0 bases at V and 8 bases at J, with 13 bases in the middle. The germline V gene encodes CDR1 LGHDT and CDR2 YNNKEL (reference sequence). This CDR3 region has 15 residues. The CDR3 is CASSQDPRRGEKLFF. CDR3 nucleotide sequence: TGTGCCAGCAGCCAAGATCCCAGGCGGGGAGAAAAACTGTTTTTT.

The sample holds one count of this clone. The genes are TRBV4-1 and TRBJ1-2; no definite D call. The V and J ends lost 2 bases and 8 bases respectively, with 18 bases between them. CDR1 and CDR2 from the germline V gene are MGHRA and YSYEKL. This CDR3 region has 15 residues. The CDR3 DNA is TGCGCCAGCAGCCAACCAACGGGCCCTAGTTTGGGCTACACCTTC. Protein: CASSQPTGPSLGYTF.

The chain uses TRBV27 and TRBJ1-4, with D possibly being TRBD1 (6 bases). V lost 4 bases to trimming and J lost 5 bases, with 14 bases between them. In germline, CDR1 is MNHEY, CDR2 SMNVEV (reference sequence). The CDR3 has 15 amino acids. DNA of the CDR3: TGTGCCAGCAGTTCCCCAGGGGCCGCAAATGAAAAACTGTTTTTT. It specifies CASSSPGAANEKLFF.

The chain recombines TRBV28 with TRBJ2-7, with 10 bases lining up with TRBD1. The V segment lost 5 bases and the J segment 4 bases; nucleotides outside the gene matches: 11. The CDR3 loop spans 16 amino acids. Germline assignment: CDR1 MDHEN and CDR2 SYDVKM. CDR3 DNA sequence: TGTGCCAGCAGTCCCTACGTCGACAGGGGGCAATACGAGCAGTACTTC. Amino acid sequence: CASSPYVDRGQYEQYF. Together with reference TRBV28 and TRBJ2-7, the CDR3 gives the full variable domain: DVKVTQSSRYLVKRTGEKVFLECVQDMDHENMFWYRQDPGLGLRLIYFSYDVKMKEKGDIPEGYSVSREKKERFSLILESASTNQTSMYLCASSPYVDRGQYEQYFGPGTRLTVT.

The chain uses TRBV7-6 and TRBJ2-3; the match to TRBD2 covers 8 bases. CDR1 SGHVS and CDR2 FNYEAQ come from the germline V gene. This CDR3 spans 17 amino acids. Losses at the gene ends were 5 bases for V and 6 bases for J; bases not matched to a gene: 16. The DNA of the CDR3 is TGTGCCAGCAGCCAATCGACTAGCGCCGTGCCAAGGGATACGCAGTATTTT. Its protein product is CASSQSTSAVPRDTQYF.

J is TRBJ1-2 and V is TRBV19; no reliable D call. This CDR3 is built from 14 residues. The V gene's germline CDR1 is LNHDA and CDR2 SQIVND (reference sequence). V gave up 4 bases and J gave up 1 base, with 10 bases separating them. Written as DNA, the CDR3 is TGTGCCAGTAGTAGGCAGTTTGTTAACTATGGCTACACCTTC. Translated, it gives CASSRQFVNYGYTF.

The chain uses TRBV11-2 and TRBJ2-7, with 10 bases that match TRBD2. This CDR3 spans 17 amino acids. After removal of 2 bases from V and 4 bases from J, the junction contained 11 bases not matched to a gene. Germline V gene lookup returns CDR1 SGHAT and CDR2 FQNNGV. The chain's CDR3 is CASSLLSLAGGTYEQYF. The CDR3 DNA follows: TGTGCCAGCAGCTTACTGAGCTTAGCGGGAGGAACGTACGAGCAGTACTTC. Filled out from reference TRBV11-2 and TRBJ2-7, the complete variable domain reads EAGVAQSPRYKIIEKRQSVAFWCNPISGHATLYWYQQILGQGPKLLIQFQNNGVVDDSQLPKDRFSAERLKGVDSTLKIQPAKLEDSAVYLCASSLLSLAGGTYEQYFGPGTRLTVT.

The gene calls are TRBV28 and TRBJ1-2; TRBD1 agrees at 7 bases. Germline CDR1 reads MDHEN; CDR2 reads SYDVKM. The ends lost 2 bases at V and 2 bases at J; junction bases unmatched: 14. The CDR3 spans 18 residues. As DNA, the CDR3 is TGTGCCAGCAGTTTAGGGTTCAGGGGACAGAGACGGAACTATGGCTACACCTTC. As protein: CASSLGFRGQRRNYGYTF.

This chain connects TRBV10-3 to TRBJ2-3; TRBD2 aligns across 11 bases. The CDR3 has 17 residues. The germline V gene has CDR1 ENHRY and CDR2 SYGVKD. J lost 0 bases, V lost 3 bases, and 5 bases had no gene match. The CDR3 loop is CAISDVGLAGSTDTQYF. In nucleotides, the CDR3 is TGTGCCATCAGTGATGTCGGACTAGCGGGCAGCACAGATACGCAGTATTTT.

This chain uses TRBV28 with TRBJ1-2; D ambiguous. The ends were cut back, 5 bases at V and 2 bases at J, with 9 bases in the middle. The CDR3 spans 13 residues. Germline CDR1 is MDHEN and CDR2 is SYDVKM. The CDR3 here is CASSPPGNYGYTF. In DNA form, the CDR3 reads TGTGCCAGCAGTCCCCCGGGGAACTATGGCTACACCTTC.

CDR3 amino acids: CASSPPGSSATIYF. The CDR3 region has the DNA TGTGCCAGCAGCCCCCCGGGTTCGTCAGCGACCATATATTTT. This chain links TRBV14 with TRBJ1-3, with D unresolved. The germline V and J ends were trimmed by 4 bases and 10 bases, with 17 bases remaining between them. The CDR3 consists of 14 residues. The germline CDR1 and CDR2 sequences are SGHDN and FVKESK.

V gene TRBV7-9 combines with J gene TRBJ2-7, with D perhaps TRBD1 (6 bases). Per germline, CDR1 SEHNR and CDR2 FQNEAQ (reference sequence). V lost 1 base, J lost 5 bases, and 12 bases lay in between. The CDR3 runs to 14 residues. Here the CDR3 DNA reads TGTGCCAGCAGCTTAGGCACAGGGCAGCACGAGCAGTACTTC. It yields the protein CASSLGTGQHEQYF.

The genes are TRBV5-1 and TRBJ1-5; 10 bases are shared with TRBD1. V lost 3 bases, J lost 3 bases, and 3 bases stayed unmatched. Looked up from germline, CDR1 is SGHRS and CDR2 is YFSETQ. The CDR3 contains 15 residues. The CDR3 loop is CASSWTGGDNQPQHF. The CDR3 DNA follows: TGCGCCAGCAGCTGGACAGGGGGGGACAATCAGCCCCAGCATTTT.

V is TRBV5-8 and J is TRBJ1-2, with D hard to call. Germline V lookup: CDR1 SGHTS, CDR2 YDEGEE. V was shortened by 0 bases and J by 0 bases, with 9 bases between the two germline ends. The CDR3 loop spans 15 amino acids. The CDR3 coding sequence is TGTGCCAGCAGCTTGGCATCCACTGCTAACTATGGCTACACCTTC. This encodes CASSLASTANYGYTF.

This chain uses TRBV5-1 with TRBJ1-1, with a possible D match to TRBD1 (5 bases). CDR3 length: 14 residues. Germline loops: CDR1 SGHRS, CDR2 YFSETQ. V lost 5 bases to trimming and J lost 1 base, with 12 bases between them. CDR3 in amino acids: CASSGAAWNTEAFF. The CDR3 DNA follows: TGCGCCAGCAGTGGGGCAGCCTGGAACACTGAAGCTTTCTTT.

This chain's CDR3 is CASSPRKLRVSYEQYF. CDR3 bases: TGTGCCAGCAGCCCTAGAAAACTTCGAGTATCCTACGAGCAGTACTTC. This chain connects TRBV5-6 to TRBJ2-7; D gene unclear. V was shortened by 4 bases and J by 1 base, with 18 bases between the two germline ends. Germline V CDR1 and CDR2: SGHDT, YYEEEE. The CDR3 loop spans 16 amino acids.

The chain combines TRBV27 with TRBJ2-2; TRBD1 agrees at 7 bases. V dropped 8 bases and J dropped 7; count of bases not matched to a gene: 10. Germline V gives CDR1 MNHEY, CDR2 SMNVEV (reference sequence). CDR3 length equals 14 residues. The chain's CDR3 is CASSKTGSSGELFF. In DNA, the CDR3 is TGTGCCAGCTCAAAGACAGGGTCCAGCGGGGAGCTGTTTTTT.

The genes are TRBV5-1 and TRBJ2-2, with 8 bases fitting TRBD2. Germline V gene data show CDR1 as SGHRS and CDR2 as YFSETQ. The ends lost 2 bases at V and 2 bases at J; junction bases unmatched: 8. The CDR3 sequence is 17 residues long. In DNA, the CDR3 is TGCGCCAGCAGCTTAGAAGCGGGAGTTTATAACACCGGGGAGCTGTTTTTT. Amino acid sequence: CASSLEAGVYNTGELFF.

The V call is TRBV7-2, the J call TRBJ1-1, with D tentatively TRBD1 (6 bases). The CDR3 sequence is 13 residues long. CDR1 is SGHTA, CDR2 FQGNSA, per germline. Between the trimmed V and J ends, which lost 5 bases and 5 bases, there was a span of 12 bases. Here the CDR3 reads CASSQGSGTEAFF. The CDR3 bases are TGTGCCAGCAGCCAGGGGTCGGGGACTGAAGCTTTCTTT.

This sequence joins TRBV5-1 and TRBJ2-7; 7 bases align to TRBD1. The V and J ends lost 0 bases and 6 bases, in that order; junction bases with no gene match: 6. Germline loops: CDR1 SGHRS, CDR2 YFSETQ. The CDR3 is 14 residues long. The CDR3 sequence is CASSLGQGTTEQYF. The CDR3 coding sequence is TGCGCCAGCAGCTTGGGACAGGGTACCACCGAGCAGTACTTC.

CDR3 amino acids: CASSLAGVANEKLFF. CDR3 in DNA: TGCGCCAGCAGCCTCGCTGGAGTAGCTAATGAAAAACTGTTTTTT. The chain joins TRBV5-1 to TRBJ1-4; D is ambiguous. The CDR3 totals 15 residues. Trimming removed 4 bases from V and 3 bases from J, with 13 bases in between. The germline gives CDR1 SGHRS, CDR2 YFSETQ.

The chain carries TRBV20-1 and TRBJ2-7, with 8 bases that match TRBD2. V trimming: 6 bases; J trimming: 0 bases; junction bases outside the gene matches: 7. CDR1 is DFQATT, CDR2 SNEGSKA, per germline (reference sequence). The CDR3 has 14 amino acids. As DNA, the CDR3 is TGCAGTGCGAGTACTAGCGGCAGCTCCTACGAGCAGTACTTC. As protein: CSASTSGSSYEQYF.

The genes are TRBV30 and TRBJ1-2; 10 nucleotides align to TRBD1. Germline lookup yields CDR1 GTSNPN and CDR2 SVGIG (reference sequence). Trimming took 5 bases from V and 6 from J; bases not matched to a gene: 6. CDR3 size: 13 residues. The CDR3 spells CAWFSGQGHGYTF. The CDR3, as DNA: TGTGCCTGGTTCTCGGGACAGGGGCATGGCTACACCTTC.

This clone showed up just once. The rearrangement uses TRBV7-2 and TRBJ2-3, with 14 bases identical to TRBD2. V shed 1 base, J shed 7 bases, and the junction held 4 bases outside the gene matches. CDR3 length equals 16 residues. Per the germline V gene, CDR1 is SGHTA and CDR2 is FQGNSA. The CDR3 loop reads CASSLEGTSGRNTQYF. CDR3 nucleotide sequence: TGTGCCAGCAGCTTAGAAGGGACTAGCGGGAGAAATACGCAGTATTTT.

The chain recombines TRBV6-6 with TRBJ2-3; no clear D. Germline V lookup: CDR1 MNHNY, CDR2 SVGAGI (reference sequence). CDR3 length: 14 amino acids. Between the trimmed V and J ends, which lost 3 bases and 4 bases, there was a span of 11 bases. The CDR3 nucleotides read TGTGCCAGCAGTTATGGGTGGAATCCAGATACGCAGTATTTT. Translated, it gives CASSYGWNPDTQYF.